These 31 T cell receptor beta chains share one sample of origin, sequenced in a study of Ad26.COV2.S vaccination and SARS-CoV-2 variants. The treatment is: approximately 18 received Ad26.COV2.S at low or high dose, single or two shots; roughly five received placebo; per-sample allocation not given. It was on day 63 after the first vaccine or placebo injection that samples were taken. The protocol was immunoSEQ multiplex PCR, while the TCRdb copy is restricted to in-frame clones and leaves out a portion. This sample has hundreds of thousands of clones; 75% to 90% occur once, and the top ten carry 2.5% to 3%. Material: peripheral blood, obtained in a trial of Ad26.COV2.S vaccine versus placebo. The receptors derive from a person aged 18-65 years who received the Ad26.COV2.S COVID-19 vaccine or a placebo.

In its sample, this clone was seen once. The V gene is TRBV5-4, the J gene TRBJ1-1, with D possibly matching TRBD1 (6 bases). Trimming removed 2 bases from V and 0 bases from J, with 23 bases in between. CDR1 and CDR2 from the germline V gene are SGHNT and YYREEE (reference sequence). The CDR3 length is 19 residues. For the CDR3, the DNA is TGTGCCAGCAGCTTCTTTGGCGGTACGGGGGGGGCTATGAACACTGAAGCTTTCTTT. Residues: CASSFFGGTGGAMNTEAFF.

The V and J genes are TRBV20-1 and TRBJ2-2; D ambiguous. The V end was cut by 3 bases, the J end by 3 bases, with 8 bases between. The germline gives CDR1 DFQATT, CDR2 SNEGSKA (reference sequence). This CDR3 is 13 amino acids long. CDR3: CSASGTHTGELFF. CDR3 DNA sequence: TGCAGTGCTAGTGGCACCCACACCGGGGAGCTGTTTTTT.

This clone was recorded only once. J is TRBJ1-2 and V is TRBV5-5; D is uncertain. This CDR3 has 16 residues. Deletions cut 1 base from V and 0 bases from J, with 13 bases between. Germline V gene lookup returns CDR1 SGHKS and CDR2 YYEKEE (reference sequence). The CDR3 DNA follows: TGTGCCAGCAGCTTGTCCGGCACCACGGCTAACTATGGCTACACCTTC. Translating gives CASSLSGTTANYGYTF.

In DNA, the CDR3 is TGTGCCAGCAGTTACGGTTCCACTAATGAAAAACTGTTTTTT. Translating gives CASSYGSTNEKLFF. This sequence joins TRBV6-2 or TRBV6-3 and TRBJ1-4; D ambiguous. Germline V lookup: CDR1 MNHEY, CDR2 SVGEGT. The CDR3 sequence is 14 residues long. Trimming pared 2 bases from V and 2 bases from J, leaving 6 bases between.

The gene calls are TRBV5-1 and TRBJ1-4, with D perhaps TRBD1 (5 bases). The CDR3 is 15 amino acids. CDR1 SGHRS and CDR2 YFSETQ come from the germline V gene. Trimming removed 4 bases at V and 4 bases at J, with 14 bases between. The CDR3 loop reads CASSPQGGGNEKLFF. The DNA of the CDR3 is TGCGCCAGCAGCCCGCAGGGTGGTGGTAATGAAAAACTGTTTTTT.

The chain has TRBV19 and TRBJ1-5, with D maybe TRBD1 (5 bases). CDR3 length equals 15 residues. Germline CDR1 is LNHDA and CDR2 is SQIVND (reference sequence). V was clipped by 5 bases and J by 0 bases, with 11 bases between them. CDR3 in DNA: TGTGCCAGTAGTCGGGGACGGAATAGCAATCAGCCCCAGCATTTT. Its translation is CASSRGRNSNQPQHF.

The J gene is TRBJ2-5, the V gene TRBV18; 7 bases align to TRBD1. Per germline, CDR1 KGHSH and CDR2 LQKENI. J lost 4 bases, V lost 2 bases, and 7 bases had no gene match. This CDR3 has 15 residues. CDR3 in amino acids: CASSPATGAGETQYF. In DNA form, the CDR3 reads TGTGCCAGCTCACCAGCAACAGGGGCGGGAGAGACCCAGTACTTC. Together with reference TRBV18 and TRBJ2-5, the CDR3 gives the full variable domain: NAGVMQNPRHLVRRRGQEARLRCSPMKGHSHVYWYRQLPEEGLKFMVYLQKENIIDESGMPKERFSAEFPKEGPSILRIQQVVRGDSAAYFCASSPATGAGETQYFGPGTRLLVL.

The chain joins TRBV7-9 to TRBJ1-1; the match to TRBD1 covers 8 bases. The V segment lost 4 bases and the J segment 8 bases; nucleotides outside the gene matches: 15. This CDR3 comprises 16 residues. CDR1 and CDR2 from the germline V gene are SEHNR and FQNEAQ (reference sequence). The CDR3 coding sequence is TGTGCCAGCAGCTCCCCAGGGGGCGCGGGTCCGGGGGAAGCTTTCTTT. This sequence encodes CASSSPGGAGPGEAFF.

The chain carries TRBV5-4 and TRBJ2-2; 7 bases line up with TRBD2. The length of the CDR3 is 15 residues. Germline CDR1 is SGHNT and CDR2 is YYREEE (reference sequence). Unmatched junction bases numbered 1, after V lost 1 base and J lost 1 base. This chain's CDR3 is CASSLTGGNTGELFF. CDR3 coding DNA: TGTGCCAGCAGCTTGACGGGGGGGAACACCGGGGAGCTGTTTTTT.

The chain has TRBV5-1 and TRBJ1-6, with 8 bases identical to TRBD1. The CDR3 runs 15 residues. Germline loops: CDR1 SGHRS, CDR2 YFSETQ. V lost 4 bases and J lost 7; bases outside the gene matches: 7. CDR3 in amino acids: CASSTGQGANSPLHF. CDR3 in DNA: TGCGCCAGCAGCACCGGACAGGGCGCCAATTCACCCCTCCACTTT.

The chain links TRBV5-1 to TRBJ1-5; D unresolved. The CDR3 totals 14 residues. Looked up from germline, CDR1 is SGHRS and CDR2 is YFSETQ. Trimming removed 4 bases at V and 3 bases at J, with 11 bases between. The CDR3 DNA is TGCGCCAGCAGCGTGGACGGGCTCAATCAGCCCCAGCATTTT. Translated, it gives CASSVDGLNQPQHF.

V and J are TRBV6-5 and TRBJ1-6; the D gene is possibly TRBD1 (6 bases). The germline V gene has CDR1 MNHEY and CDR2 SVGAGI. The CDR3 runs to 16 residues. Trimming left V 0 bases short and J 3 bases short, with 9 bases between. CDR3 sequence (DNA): TGTGCCAGCAGTTACTCAGGGGGAGGCTATAATTCACCCCTCCACTTT. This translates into CASSYSGGGYNSPLHF.

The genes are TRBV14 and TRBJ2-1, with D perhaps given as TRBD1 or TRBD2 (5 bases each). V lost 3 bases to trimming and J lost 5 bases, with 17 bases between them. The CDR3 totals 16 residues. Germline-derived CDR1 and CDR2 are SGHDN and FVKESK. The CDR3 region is CASSQKWGSGDNEQFF. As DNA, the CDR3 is TGTGCCAGCAGCCAGAAGTGGGGGTCTGGTGACAATGAGCAGTTCTTC.

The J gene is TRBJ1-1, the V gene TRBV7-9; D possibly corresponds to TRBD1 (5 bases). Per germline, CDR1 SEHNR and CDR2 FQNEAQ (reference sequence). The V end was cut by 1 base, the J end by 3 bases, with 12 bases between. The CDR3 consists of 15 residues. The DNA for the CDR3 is TGTGCCAGCAGCTTAGTTGGGGCAATCGACACTGAAGCTTTCTTT. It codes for CASSLVGAIDTEAFF.

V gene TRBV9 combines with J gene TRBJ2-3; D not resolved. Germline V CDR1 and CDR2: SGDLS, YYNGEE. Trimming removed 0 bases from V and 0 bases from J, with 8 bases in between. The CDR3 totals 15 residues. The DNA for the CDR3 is TGTGCCAGCAGCGTAGGACAATCTAGCACAGATACGCAGTATTTT. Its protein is CASSVGQSSTDTQYF.

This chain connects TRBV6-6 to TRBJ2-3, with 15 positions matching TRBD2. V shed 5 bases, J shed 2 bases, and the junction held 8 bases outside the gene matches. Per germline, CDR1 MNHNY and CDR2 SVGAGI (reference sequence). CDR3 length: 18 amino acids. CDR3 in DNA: TGTGCCAGCAGTCTGAAGGGACTAGCGGGAGGTTCCACAGATACGCAGTATTTT. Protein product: CASSLKGLAGGSTDTQYF.

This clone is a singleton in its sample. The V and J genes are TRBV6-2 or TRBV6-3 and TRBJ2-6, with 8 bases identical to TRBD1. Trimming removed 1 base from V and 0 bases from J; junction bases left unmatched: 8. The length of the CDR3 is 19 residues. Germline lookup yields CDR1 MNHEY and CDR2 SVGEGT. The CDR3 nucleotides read TGTGCCAGCAGTTACTTGATACAGGGGGAAATCTCTGGGGCCAACGTCCTGACTTTC. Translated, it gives CASSYLIQGEISGANVLTF.

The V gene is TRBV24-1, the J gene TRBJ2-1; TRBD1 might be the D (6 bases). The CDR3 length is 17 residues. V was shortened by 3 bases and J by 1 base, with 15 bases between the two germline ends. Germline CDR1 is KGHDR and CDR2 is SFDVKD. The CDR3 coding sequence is TGTGCCACCAGTGATCCAGCTCCAACAGGGTCCTACAATGAGCAGTTCTTC. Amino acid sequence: CATSDPAPTGSYNEQFF.

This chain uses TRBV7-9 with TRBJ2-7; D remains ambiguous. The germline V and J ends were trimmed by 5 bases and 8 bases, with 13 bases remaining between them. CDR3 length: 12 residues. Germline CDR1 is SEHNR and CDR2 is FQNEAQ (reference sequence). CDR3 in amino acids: CASSPPGGQQYV. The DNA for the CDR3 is TGTGCCAGCAGCCCACCGGGCGGCCAGCAGTACGTC.

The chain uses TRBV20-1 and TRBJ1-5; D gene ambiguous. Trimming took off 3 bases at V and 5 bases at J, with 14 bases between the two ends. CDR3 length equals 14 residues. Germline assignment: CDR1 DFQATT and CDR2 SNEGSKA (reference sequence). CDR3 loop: CSASAREADQPQHF. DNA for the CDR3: TGCAGTGCTAGTGCTAGAGAGGCCGATCAGCCCCAGCATTTT.

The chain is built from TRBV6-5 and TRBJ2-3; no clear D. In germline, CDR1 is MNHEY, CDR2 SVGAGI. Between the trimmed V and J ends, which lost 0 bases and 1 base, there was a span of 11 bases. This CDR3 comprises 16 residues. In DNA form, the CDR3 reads TGTGCCAGCAGTTACTCGATGGTCCACCGCACAGATACGCAGTATTTT. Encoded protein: CASSYSMVHRTDTQYF.

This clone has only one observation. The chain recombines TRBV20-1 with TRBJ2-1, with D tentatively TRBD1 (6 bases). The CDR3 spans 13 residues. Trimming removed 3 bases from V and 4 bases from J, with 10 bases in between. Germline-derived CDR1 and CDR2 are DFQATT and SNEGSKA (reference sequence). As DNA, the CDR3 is TGCAGTGCTAGTCCGGACAGTTACAATGAGCAGTTCTTC. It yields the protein CSASPDSYNEQFF.

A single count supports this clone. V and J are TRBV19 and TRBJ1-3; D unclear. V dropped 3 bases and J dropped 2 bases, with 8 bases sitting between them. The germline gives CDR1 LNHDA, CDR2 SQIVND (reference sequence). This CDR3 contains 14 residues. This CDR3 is CASSIGRTGNTIYF. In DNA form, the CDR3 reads TGTGCCAGTAGTATCGGGAGAACTGGAAACACCATATATTTT.

The CDR3 region has the DNA TGTGCCAGCAGCTTGGGCTTGGGGACCAATTCACCCCTCCACTTT. This translates into CASSLGLGTNSPLHF. The chain is built from TRBV5-6 and TRBJ1-6, with D perhaps matching TRBD1 (5 bases). Trimming took 0 bases from V and 7 from J, leaving 11 bases between them. The CDR3 contains 15 residues. Germline loops: CDR1 SGHDT, CDR2 YYEEEE.

The CDR3: CASNRETVYGYTF. In nucleotides, the CDR3 is TGTGCCAGCAACAGAGAGACGGTTTATGGCTACACCTTC. V and J are TRBV2 and TRBJ1-2; D call uncertain. Germline V CDR1 and CDR2: SNHLY, FYNNEI. Trimming left V 7 bases short and J 5 bases short, with 14 bases between. CDR3 length: 13 amino acids.

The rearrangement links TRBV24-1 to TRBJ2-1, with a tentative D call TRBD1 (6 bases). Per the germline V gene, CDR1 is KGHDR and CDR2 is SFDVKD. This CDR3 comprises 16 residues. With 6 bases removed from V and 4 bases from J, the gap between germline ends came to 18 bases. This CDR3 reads CATSPGTPGPYNEQFF. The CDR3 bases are TGTGCCACCAGTCCCGGGACACCAGGTCCTTACAATGAGCAGTTCTTC.

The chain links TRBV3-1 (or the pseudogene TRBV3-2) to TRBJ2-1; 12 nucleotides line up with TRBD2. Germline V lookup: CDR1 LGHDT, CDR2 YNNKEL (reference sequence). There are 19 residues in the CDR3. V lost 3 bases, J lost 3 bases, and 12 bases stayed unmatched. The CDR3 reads CASSHRTSGNPDRYNEQFF. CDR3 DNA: TGTGCCAGCAGCCATCGGACTAGCGGGAACCCCGACCGCTACAATGAGCAGTTCTTC.

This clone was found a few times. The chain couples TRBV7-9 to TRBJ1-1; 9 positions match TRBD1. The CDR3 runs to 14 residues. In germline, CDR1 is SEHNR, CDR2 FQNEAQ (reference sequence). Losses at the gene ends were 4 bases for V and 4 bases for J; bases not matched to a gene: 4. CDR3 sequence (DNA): TGTGCCAGCAGCTCACAGGGGGCGATCACTGAAGCTTTCTTT. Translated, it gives CASSSQGAITEAFF.

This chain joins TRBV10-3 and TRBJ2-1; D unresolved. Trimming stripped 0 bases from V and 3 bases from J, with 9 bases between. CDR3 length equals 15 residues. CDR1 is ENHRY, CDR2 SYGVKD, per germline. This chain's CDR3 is CAISESGRIYNEQFF. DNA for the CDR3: TGTGCCATCAGTGAGTCGGGCAGAATCTACAATGAGCAGTTCTTC.

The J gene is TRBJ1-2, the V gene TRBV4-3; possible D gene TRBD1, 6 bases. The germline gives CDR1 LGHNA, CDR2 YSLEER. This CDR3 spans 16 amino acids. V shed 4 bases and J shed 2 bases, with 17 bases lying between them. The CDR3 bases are TGCGCCAGCAGCCCATACCAGGGACAATCAAACTATGGCTACACCTTC. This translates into CASSPYQGQSNYGYTF.

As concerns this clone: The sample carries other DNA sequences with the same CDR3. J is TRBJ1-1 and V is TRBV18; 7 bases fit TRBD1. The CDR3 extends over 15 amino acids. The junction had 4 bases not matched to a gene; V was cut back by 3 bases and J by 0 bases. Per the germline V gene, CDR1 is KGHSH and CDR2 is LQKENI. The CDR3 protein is CASSPLTGVNTEAFF. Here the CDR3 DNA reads TGTGCCAGCTCACCCCTCACAGGGGTGAACACTGAAGCTTTCTTT.